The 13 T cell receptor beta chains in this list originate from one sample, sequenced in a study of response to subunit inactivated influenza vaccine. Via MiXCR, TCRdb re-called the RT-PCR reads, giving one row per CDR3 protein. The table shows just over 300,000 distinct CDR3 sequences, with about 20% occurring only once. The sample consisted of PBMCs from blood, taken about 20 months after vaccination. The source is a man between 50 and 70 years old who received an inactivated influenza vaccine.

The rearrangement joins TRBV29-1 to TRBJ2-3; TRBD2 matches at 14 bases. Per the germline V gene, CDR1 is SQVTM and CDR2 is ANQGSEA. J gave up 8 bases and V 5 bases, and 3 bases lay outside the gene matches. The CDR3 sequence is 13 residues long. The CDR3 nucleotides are TGCAGCGTTCATGGACTAGCGGGAGGTACGCAGTATTTT. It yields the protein CSVHGLAGGTQYF.

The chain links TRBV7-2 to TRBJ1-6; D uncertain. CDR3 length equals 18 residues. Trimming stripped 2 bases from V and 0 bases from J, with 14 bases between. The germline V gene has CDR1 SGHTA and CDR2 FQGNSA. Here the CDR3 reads CASSLKGNRSSYNSPLHF. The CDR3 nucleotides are TGTGCCAGCAGCTTAAAAGGAAATAGGAGCTCCTATAATTCACCCCTCCACTTT.

The CDR3, as DNA: TGTGCCAGCAGTTGGACAGACAATGAAAAACTGTTTTTT. The encoded protein is CASSWTDNEKLFF. V is TRBV7-2 and J is TRBJ1-4; maybe TRBD1 (6 bases). V was cut by 6 bases and J by 5 bases, with 10 bases left in between. Germline CDR1 reads SGHTA; CDR2 reads FQGNSA. The CDR3 is 13 residues long.

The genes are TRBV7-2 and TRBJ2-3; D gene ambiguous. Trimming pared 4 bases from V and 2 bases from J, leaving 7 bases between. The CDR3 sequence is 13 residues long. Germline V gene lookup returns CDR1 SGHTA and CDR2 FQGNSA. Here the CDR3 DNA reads TGTGCCAGCAGCTCCGTCTTCACAGATACGCAGTATTTT. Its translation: CASSSVFTDTQYF.

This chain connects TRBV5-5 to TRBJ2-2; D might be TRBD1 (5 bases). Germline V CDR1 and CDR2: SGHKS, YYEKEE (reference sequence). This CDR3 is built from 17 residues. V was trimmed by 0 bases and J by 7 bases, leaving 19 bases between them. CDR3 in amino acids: CASSLEILGALLGELFF. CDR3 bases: TGTGCCAGCAGCTTGGAAATTCTAGGGGCGCTCCTCGGGGAGCTGTTTTTT.

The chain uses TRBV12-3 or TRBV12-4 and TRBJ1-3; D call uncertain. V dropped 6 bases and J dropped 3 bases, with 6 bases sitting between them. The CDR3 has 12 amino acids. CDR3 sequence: CASRFGGNTIYF. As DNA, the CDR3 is TGTGCCAGCAGATTCGGTGGAAACACCATATATTTT.

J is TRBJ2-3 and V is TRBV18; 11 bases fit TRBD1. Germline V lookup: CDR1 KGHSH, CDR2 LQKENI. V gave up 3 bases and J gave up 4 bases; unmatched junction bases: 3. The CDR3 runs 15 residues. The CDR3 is CASSPGQGGADTQYF. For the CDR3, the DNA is TGTGCCAGCTCACCGGGACAGGGGGGCGCAGATACGCAGTATTTT.

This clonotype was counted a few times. Here the CDR3 DNA reads TGTGCCAGCAGCTCAGGCGGGAAAGTGCCTAACGAGCAGTACTTC. Protein sequence: CASSSGGKVPNEQYF. This chain links TRBV7-9 with TRBJ2-7; TRBD2 is a possible D gene (6 bases). The CDR3 is made up of 15 amino acids. Per the germline V gene, CDR1 is SEHNR and CDR2 is FQNEAQ (reference sequence). V lost 4 bases and J 5 bases, leaving 18 bases between the germline ends. Variable domain in full (rest from reference TRBV7-9 and TRBJ2-7): DTGVSQNPRHKITKRGQNVTFRCDPISEHNRLYWYRQTLGQGPEFLTYFQNEAQLEKSRLLSDRFSAERPKGSFSTLEIQRTEQGDSAMYLCASSSGGKVPNEQYFGPGTRLTVT.

CDR3 region: CASSYGQDSASTF. CDR3 in DNA: TGTGCCAGCAGTTACGGACAGGACTCGGCATCCACCTTC. The V gene is TRBV6-5, the J gene TRBJ1-2; 7 bases are shared with TRBD1. In germline, CDR1 is MNHEY, CDR2 SVGAGI. The CDR3 is 13 residues long. With V trimmed by 2 bases and J by 13 bases, 10 bases remained unmatched.

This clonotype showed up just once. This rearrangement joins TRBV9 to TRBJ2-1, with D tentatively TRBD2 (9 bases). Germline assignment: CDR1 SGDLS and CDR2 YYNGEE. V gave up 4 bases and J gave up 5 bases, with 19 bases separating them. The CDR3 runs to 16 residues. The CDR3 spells CASSPRQGTSNNEQFF. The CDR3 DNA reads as TGTGCCAGCAGCCCACGACAGGGGACTAGCAACAATGAGCAGTTCTTC. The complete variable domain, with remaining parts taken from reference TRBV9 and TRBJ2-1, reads DSGVTQTPKHLITATGQRVTLRCSPRSGDLSVYWYQQSLDQGLQFLIQYYNGEERAKGNILERFSAQQFPDLHSELNLSSLELGDSALYFCASSPRQGTSNNEQFFGPGTRLTVL.

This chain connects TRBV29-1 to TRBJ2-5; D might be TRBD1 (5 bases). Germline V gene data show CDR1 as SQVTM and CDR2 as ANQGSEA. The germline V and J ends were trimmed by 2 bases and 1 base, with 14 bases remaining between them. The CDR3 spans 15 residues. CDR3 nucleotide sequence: TGCAGCGTTGAAATGTACAGGCGTTTCCAAGAGACCCAGTACTTC. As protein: CSVEMYRRFQETQYF.

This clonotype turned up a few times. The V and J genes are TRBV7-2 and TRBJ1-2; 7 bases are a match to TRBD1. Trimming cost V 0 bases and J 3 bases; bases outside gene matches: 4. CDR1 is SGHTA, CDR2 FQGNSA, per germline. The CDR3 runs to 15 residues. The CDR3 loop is CASSLATGNHYGYTF. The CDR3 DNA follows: TGTGCCAGCAGCTTAGCGACAGGGAATCACTATGGCTACACCTTC.

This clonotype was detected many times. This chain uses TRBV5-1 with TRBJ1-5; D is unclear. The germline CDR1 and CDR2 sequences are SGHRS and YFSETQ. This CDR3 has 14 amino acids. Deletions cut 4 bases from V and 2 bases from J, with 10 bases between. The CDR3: CASSPWGGNQPQHF. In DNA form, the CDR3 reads TGCGCCAGCAGCCCGTGGGGAGGCAATCAGCCCCAGCATTTT.